This is a list of T cell receptor beta chains from one sample in a study of cytomegalovirus exposure and HLA in healthy donors. Produced via immunoSEQ multiplex PCR; TCRdb's table is partial and in-frame only. The sample carries hundreds of thousands of clones, 70% to 85% recorded once. Sequencing was performed on PBMCs. The source is a male donor in good health and CMV-seronegative. Both conserved end residues are trimmed from each CDR3. Each record gives: J gene, V gene, clone size, CDR3 protein. Part of the rows lack a size; the others show once, few, many or a class for expanded clones.

J: TRBJ2-3; V: TRBV7-8; size: .; CDR3: ASSFLGGLKTDTQY
J: TRBJ1-1; V: TRBV19; size: .; CDR3: ASSIVDGSAEAF
J: TRBJ2-1; V: TRBV19; size: .; CDR3: ASDQGPGYNEQF
J: TRBJ2-7; V: TRBV7-9; size: .; CDR3: ASSPGSGQGFYEQY
J: TRBJ1-2; V: TRBV4-1; size: .; CDR3: ASSPGTGDGYT
J: TRBJ2-1; V: TRBV7-3; size: .; CDR3: ASSSDRGWNEQF
J: TRBJ2-1; V: TRBV29-1; size: .; CDR3: SVESGGYNEQF
J: TRBJ2-1; V: TRBV6-5; size: .; CDR3: ASRTVYNEQF
J: TRBJ2-5; V: TRBV7-9; size: .; CDR3: SSSLVQGAGETQY
J: TRBJ2-6; V: TRBV6-1; size: .; CDR3: ASSETGSSGANVLT
J: TRBJ2-5; V: TRBV6-6; size: .; CDR3: ASSYPGTLETQY
J: .; V: TRBV9; size: .; CDR3: ASSVGGRANEQY
J: TRBJ1-5; V: TRBV6-1; size: .; CDR3: ATFKRGSNQPQH
J: TRBJ1-4; V: TRBV5-1; size: .; CDR3: ASSPDSAQVEKLF
J: TRBJ1-6; V: TRBV7-3; size: .; CDR3: ASSSDGQAGGPLH
J: TRBJ2-7; V: TRBV5-4; size: once; CDR3: ASSLDVGSSYEQY
J: TRBJ2-3; V: TRBV9; size: once; CDR3: ASSVDSGGADTQY
J: TRBJ1-6; V: TRBV4-2; size: .; CDR3: ASSPQLTASGNSPLH
J: TRBJ2-1; V: TRBV7-2; size: .; CDR3: ASSRDSAGGQEQF
J: TRBJ2-7; V: TRBV10-2; size: .; CDR3: ASSVLAGRADEQY
J: TRBJ2-7; V: TRBV19; size: many; CDR3: ASSIAVGTGFYEQY
J: TRBJ1-4; V: TRBV7-9; size: few; CDR3: ASSTPQGAHEKLF
J: TRBJ1-4; V: TRBV6-5; size: .; CDR3: ASRDRGISEKLF
J: TRBJ1-2; V: TRBV30; size: .; CDR3: AWTYGTGNYGYT
J: TRBJ2-5; V: TRBV5-4; size: .; CDR3: ASSLGRRGGPETQY
J: TRBJ1-5; V: TRBV18; size: .; CDR3: ASSPRQGKPYSNQPQH
J: TRBJ2-5; V: TRBV7-2; size: .; CDR3: ASSLRLEETQY
J: TRBJ1-1; V: TRBV30; size: few; CDR3: AWRSRVRREYTEAF